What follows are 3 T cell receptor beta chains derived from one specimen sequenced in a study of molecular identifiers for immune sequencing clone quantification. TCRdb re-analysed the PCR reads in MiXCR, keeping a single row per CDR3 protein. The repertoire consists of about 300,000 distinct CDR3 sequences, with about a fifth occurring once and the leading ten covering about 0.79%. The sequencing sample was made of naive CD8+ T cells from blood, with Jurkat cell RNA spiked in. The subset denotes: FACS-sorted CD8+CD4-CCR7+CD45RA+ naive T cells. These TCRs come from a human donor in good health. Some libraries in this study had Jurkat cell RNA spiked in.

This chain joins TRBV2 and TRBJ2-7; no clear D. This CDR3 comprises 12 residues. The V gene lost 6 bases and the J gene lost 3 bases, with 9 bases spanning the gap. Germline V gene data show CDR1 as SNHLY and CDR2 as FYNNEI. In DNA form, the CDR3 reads TGTGCCAGCAGGGATCCGATCTACGAGCAGTACTTC. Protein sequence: CASRDPIYEQYF.

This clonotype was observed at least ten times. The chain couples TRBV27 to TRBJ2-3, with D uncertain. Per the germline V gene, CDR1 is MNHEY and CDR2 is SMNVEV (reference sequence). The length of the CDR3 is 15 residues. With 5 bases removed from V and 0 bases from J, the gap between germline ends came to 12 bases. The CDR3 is CASSPKVSSTDTQYF. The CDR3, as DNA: TGTGCCAGCAGTCCTAAGGTTTCTAGCACAGATACGCAGTATTTT.

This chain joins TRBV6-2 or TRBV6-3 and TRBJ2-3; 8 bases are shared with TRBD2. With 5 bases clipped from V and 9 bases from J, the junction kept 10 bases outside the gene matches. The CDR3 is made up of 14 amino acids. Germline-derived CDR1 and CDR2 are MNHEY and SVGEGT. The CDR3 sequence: CASSLAGVSGTQYF. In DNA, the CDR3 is TGTGCCAGCAGTCTAGCGGGCGTCTCAGGAACGCAGTATTTT.